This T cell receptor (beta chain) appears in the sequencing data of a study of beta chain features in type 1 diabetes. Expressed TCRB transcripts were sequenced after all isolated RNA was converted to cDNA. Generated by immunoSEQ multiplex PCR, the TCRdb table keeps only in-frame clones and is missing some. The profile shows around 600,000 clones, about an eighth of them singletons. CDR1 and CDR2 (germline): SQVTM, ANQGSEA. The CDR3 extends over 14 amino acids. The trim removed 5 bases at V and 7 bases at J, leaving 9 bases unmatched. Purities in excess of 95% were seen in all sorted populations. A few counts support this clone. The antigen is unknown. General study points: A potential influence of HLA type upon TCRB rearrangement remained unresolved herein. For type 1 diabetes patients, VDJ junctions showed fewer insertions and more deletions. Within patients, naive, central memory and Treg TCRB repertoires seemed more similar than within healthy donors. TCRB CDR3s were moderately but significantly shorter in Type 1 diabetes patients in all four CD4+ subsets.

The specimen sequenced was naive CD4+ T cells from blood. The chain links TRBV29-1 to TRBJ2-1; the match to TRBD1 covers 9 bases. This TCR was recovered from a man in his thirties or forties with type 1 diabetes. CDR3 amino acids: CSVPPGQGVNEQFF. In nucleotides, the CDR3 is TGCAGCGTTCCACCGGGACAGGGTGTAAATGAGCAGTTCTTC.